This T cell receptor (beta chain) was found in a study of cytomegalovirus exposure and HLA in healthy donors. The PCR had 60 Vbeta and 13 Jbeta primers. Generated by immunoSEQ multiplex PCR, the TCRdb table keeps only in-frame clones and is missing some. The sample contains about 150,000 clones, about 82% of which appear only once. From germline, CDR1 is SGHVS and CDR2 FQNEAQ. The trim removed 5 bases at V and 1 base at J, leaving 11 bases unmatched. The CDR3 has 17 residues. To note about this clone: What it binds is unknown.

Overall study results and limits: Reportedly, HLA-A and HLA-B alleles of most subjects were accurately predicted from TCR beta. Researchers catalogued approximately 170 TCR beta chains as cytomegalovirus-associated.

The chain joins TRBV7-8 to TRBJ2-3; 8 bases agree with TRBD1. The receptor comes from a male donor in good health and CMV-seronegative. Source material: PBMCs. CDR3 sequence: CASSPRFTGGGTDTQYF. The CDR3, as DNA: TGTGCCAGCAGCCCCCGGTTCACAGGGGGAGGCACAGATACGCAGTATTTT.